This T cell receptor beta chain stems from a study of beta chain features in type 1 diabetes. Notes on the study in general: For patients, the naive, central memory and Treg TCRB repertoires appeared more alike than for healthy donors. For patients and controls alike, PCR might favor shorter templates to the same degree. All four CD4+ subsets of Type 1 diabetes patients contained TCRB CDR3s that were moderately but significantly shorter. Any HLA type influence on TCRB rearrangement was left unresolved here.

In germline, CDR1 is MNHNS, CDR2 SASEGT. V dropped 3 bases and J dropped 2; count of bases not matched to a gene: 1. This CDR3 has 16 residues. Of note for this clone: The antigen is not known. This sample includes further DNA sequences coding for the same CDR3.

Sorting based on CD45RO/CCR7/CD25/CD127/CD95/CD27 separated CD4+ naive, central memory, regulatory and stem cell-like memory cells. The study reverse transcribed the entire isolated RNA, so it sequenced expressed TCRB transcripts. The method was immunoSEQ multiplex PCR; TCRdb's version includes in-frame clones alone and lacks a portion of them. The sample has 300,000 to 400,000 clones; approximately 9.9% are singletons. This chain connects TRBV6-1 to TRBJ2-5, with 15 bases that match TRBD2. The source is a man aged 30 to 45 with type 1 diabetes. What was sequenced was central memory CD4+ T cells from blood. This chain's CDR3 is CASSEGLAGGQETQYF. In nucleotides, the CDR3 is TGTGCCAGCAGTGAGGGACTAGCGGGGGGACAAGAGACCCAGTACTTC.